These 17 T cell receptor beta chains came from one sample sequenced in a study of blood T cell repertoires in COVID-19 (dated by TCRdb to the early 2020s). The library relied on the immunoSEQ multiplex PCR assay. In TCRdb, the immuneACCESS table is reduced to in-frame sequences with V and J assigned. These tables do not hold every clone; where another copy was compared, an unresolved V gene accounts for under half, and the others remain unexplained. The sample table contains roughly 160,000 clones; only one count was recorded for around 82% of them. The ten largest clones add up to about 11% of the sample. The specimen sequenced was peripheral blood. The receptors shown here come from an older man with active or convalescent COVID-19.

The chain joins TRBV5-4 to TRBJ2-7; D not certain. Germline assignment: CDR1 SGHNT and CDR2 YYREEE (reference sequence). V lost 5 bases, J lost 7 bases, and 19 bases lay in between. The CDR3 is 14 residues long. This chain's CDR3 is CASRQPTRPWEQYF. The DNA of the CDR3 is TGTGCCAGCAGACAACCGACACGTCCGTGGGAGCAGTACTTC.

CDR3 nucleotides: TGTGCCACCAGCAGAGATGGGACTAGCGGGAGGGCCGGGGAGACCCAGTACTTC. It specifies CATSRDGTSGRAGETQYF. The chain uses TRBV15 and TRBJ2-5; 16 nucleotides match TRBD2. Germline V gene data show CDR1 as LNHNV and CDR2 as YYDKDF (reference sequence). J gave up 5 bases and V 0 bases, and 6 bases lay outside the gene matches. CDR3 length equals 18 residues.

The rearrangement uses TRBV9 and TRBJ2-7; TRBD2 is a possible D gene (6 bases). The CDR3 loop spans 15 amino acids. The ends were cut back, 4 bases at V and 7 bases at J, with 21 bases in the middle. From germline, CDR1 is SGDLS and CDR2 YYNGEE. For the CDR3, the DNA is TGTGCCAGCAGCACGGACGGGGGTGGGCTATGGGAGCAGTACTTC. It is translated as CASSTDGGGLWEQYF.

The chain employs TRBV28 and TRBJ1-2; TRBD1 is a possible D gene (6 bases). This CDR3 contains 15 residues. Trimming took off 3 bases at V and 7 bases at J, with 18 bases between the two ends. CDR1 is MDHEN and CDR2 is SYDVKM in the germline V gene. CDR3 amino acids: CASSLMFWGGGGYTF. In nucleotides, the CDR3 is TGTGCCAGCAGTTTGATGTTCTGGGGGGGCGGTGGCTACACCTTC.

This clone was seen once. The rearrangement uses TRBV19 and TRBJ1-1; 8 positions agree with TRBD1. With V trimmed by 4 bases and J by 5 bases, 9 bases remained unmatched. There are 15 residues in the CDR3. The germline CDR1 and CDR2 sequences are LNHDA and SQIVND (reference sequence). CDR3 in amino acids: CASSTGTGSMTEAFF. CDR3 nucleotide sequence: TGTGCCAGTAGTACTGGGACAGGTTCTATGACTGAAGCTTTCTTT.

In this sample, this clone turned up once. The chain combines TRBV19 with TRBJ1-1; the D gene is possibly TRBD1 (6 bases). The germline V gene has CDR1 LNHDA and CDR2 SQIVND (reference sequence). The CDR3 runs 15 residues. Trimming stripped 0 bases from V and 1 base from J, with 9 bases between. CDR3 nucleotides: TGTGCCAGTAGTATAGACAGGGGTTGGAACACTGAAGCTTTCTTT. It encodes CASSIDRGWNTEAFF.

The rearrangement uses TRBV7-9 and TRBJ2-5; 7 bases map to TRBD2. CDR3 length: 14 amino acids. Per the germline V gene, CDR1 is SEHNR and CDR2 is FQNEAQ (reference sequence). The V segment lost 3 bases and the J segment 4 bases; nucleotides outside the gene matches: 5. The CDR3 region is CASSLPAGRETQYF. The DNA for the CDR3 is TGTGCCAGCAGCTTGCCAGCGGGACGAGAGACCCAGTACTTC.

This chain uses TRBV3-1 (or the pseudogene TRBV3-2) with TRBJ2-7; 10 bases fit TRBD2. CDR1 LGHDT and CDR2 YNNKEL come from the germline V gene (reference sequence). Trimming removed 6 bases from V and 2 bases from J; junction bases left unmatched: 7. This CDR3 has 15 residues. The CDR3 DNA is TGTGCCAGCAGTTTCGGACTAGCGGATGCCTACGAGCAGTACTTC. It yields the protein CASSFGLADAYEQYF.

The gene calls are TRBV6-1 and TRBJ1-5, with 8 bases fitting TRBD1. Per germline, CDR1 MNHNS and CDR2 SASEGT. Trimming removed 2 bases from V and 7 bases from J; junction bases left unmatched: 10. This CDR3 comprises 16 residues. CDR3 protein: CASSESRGQTGQPQHF. The CDR3 DNA is TGTGCCAGCAGTGAATCCAGGGGGCAAACGGGCCAGCCCCAGCATTTT.

This clone was counted a single time. The chain carries TRBV12-3 or TRBV12-4 and TRBJ2-3; D not certain. V was clipped by 6 bases and J by 3 bases, with 7 bases between them. The length of the CDR3 is 12 residues. CDR3 in amino acids: CASRRRTDTQYF. As DNA, the CDR3 is TGTGCCAGCAGGCGCCGAACAGATACGCAGTATTTT.

V is TRBV7-7 and J is TRBJ2-5; 8 positions match TRBD2. Germline trimming cut 5 bases from V and 6 bases from J; bases unmatched to any gene: 5. Germline V lookup: CDR1 SSHAT, CDR2 FNYEAQ (reference sequence). The CDR3 covers 13 residues. The CDR3: CASSPGGGQTQYF. In DNA form, the CDR3 reads TGTGCCAGCAGCCCGGGGGGGGGCCAGACCCAGTACTTC.

This rearrangement joins TRBV2 to TRBJ1-5; 7 bases are shared with TRBD1. Germline CDR1 SNHLY, CDR2 FYNNEI. The CDR3 loop spans 15 amino acids. J was trimmed by 6 bases and V by 2 bases; bases with no gene match: 7. In nucleotides, the CDR3 is TGTGCCAGCAGTGAACAGGGGGTATTAGGTCAGCCCCAGCATTTT. Translating gives CASSEQGVLGQPQHF.

Regarding this clone: Sequence at one end of the junction differs from germline and may be a read error. The chain links TRBV19 to TRBJ1-1; D remains ambiguous. Germline V gene data show CDR1 as LNHDA and CDR2 as SQIVND (reference sequence). The CDR3 loop spans 15 amino acids. The CDR3 DNA reads as TGTGCCAGTAGTGACTCACCCCGGGTGAAAACTGAAGCTTTCTTT. As protein: CASSDSPRVKTEAFF.

The genes are TRBV19 and TRBJ2-2; 7 positions match TRBD1. The germline V gene encodes CDR1 LNHDA and CDR2 SQIVND (reference sequence). The CDR3 is 14 residues long. Trimming removed 8 bases from V and 2 bases from J; junction bases left unmatched: 5. In DNA form, the CDR3 reads TGTGCCAGTTATGGGACAGAAAACACCGGGGAGCTGTTTTTT. This sequence encodes CASYGTENTGELFF.

V is TRBV3-1 (or the pseudogene TRBV3-2) and J is TRBJ2-7; TRBD1 matches 12 bases. The CDR3 is 15 amino acids. With 6 bases clipped from V and 1 base from J, the junction kept 4 bases outside the gene matches. Germline values: CDR1 LGHDT, CDR2 YNNKEL (reference sequence). CDR3 amino acids: CASRGQGAGSYEQYF. CDR3 sequence (DNA): TGTGCCAGCAGGGGACAGGGGGCTGGGTCCTACGAGCAGTACTTC.

The genes are TRBV18 and TRBJ2-5, with TRBD2 as a possible D gene (6 bases). The CDR3 covers 13 residues. V lost 0 bases, J lost 7 bases, and 9 bases lay in between. Germline values: CDR1 KGHSH, CDR2 LQKENI. The CDR3 reads CASSPPSEGTQYF. In nucleotides, the CDR3 is TGTGCCAGCTCACCACCTTCGGAGGGGACCCAGTACTTC.

The count of this clone is one. The rearrangement links TRBV18 to TRBJ1-1; weak D call: TRBD1 (5 bases). The CDR3 length is 13 residues. Germline V CDR1 and CDR2: KGHSH, LQKENI. Trimming stripped 6 bases from V and 2 bases from J, with 10 bases between. The CDR3 nucleotides read TGTGCCAGCTCGCCGACAGATAACACTGAAGCTTTCTTT. This codes for CASSPTDNTEAFF.